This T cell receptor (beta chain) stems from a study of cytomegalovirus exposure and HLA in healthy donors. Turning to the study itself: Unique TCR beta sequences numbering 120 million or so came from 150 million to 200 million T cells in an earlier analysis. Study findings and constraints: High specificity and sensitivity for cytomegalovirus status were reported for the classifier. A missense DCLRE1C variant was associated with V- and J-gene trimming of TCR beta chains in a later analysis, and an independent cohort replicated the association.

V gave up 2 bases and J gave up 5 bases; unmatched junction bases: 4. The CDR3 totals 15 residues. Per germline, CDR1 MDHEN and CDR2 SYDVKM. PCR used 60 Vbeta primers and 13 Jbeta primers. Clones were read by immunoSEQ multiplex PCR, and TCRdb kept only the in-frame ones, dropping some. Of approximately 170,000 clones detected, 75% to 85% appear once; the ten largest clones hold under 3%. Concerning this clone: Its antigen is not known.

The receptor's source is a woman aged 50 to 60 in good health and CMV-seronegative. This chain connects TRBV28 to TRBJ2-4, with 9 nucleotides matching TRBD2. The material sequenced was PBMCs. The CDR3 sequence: CASSLAGGPENIQYF. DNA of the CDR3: TGTGCCAGCAGTTTAGCGGGAGGGCCGGAAAACATTCAGTACTTC.